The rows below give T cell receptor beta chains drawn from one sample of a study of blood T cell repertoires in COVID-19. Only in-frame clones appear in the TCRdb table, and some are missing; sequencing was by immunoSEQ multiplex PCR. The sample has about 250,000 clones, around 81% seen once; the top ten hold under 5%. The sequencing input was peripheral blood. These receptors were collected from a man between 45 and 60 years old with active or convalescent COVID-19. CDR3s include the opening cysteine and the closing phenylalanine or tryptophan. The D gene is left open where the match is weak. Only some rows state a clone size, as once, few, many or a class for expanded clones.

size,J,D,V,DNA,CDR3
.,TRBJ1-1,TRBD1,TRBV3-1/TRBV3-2,TGTGCCAGCAGCCAATTCTCCAGGGGGGTGAACACTGAAGCTTTCTTT,CASSQFSRGVNTEAFF
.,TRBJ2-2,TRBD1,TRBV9,TGTGCCAGCAGCAGAACCGGGACAGGGGGGACCGGGGAGCTGTTTTTT,CASSRTGTGGTGELFF
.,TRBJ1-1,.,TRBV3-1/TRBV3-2,TGTGCCAGCAGCCATCCCCGACAAGACCACCAAGCTTTCTTT,CASSHPRQDHQAFF
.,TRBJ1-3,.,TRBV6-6,TGTGCCAGCAGTTACAGGGGTAAAAACACCATATATTTT,CASSYRGKNTIYF
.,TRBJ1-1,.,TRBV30,TGTGCCTGGAGTGCATGGGCCTGGGGCTGGGCTTTCTTT,CAWSAWAWGWAFF
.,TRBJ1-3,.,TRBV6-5,TGTGCCAGCAGTTATGGCGGGGGGAGCCGCGGAAACACCATATATTTT,CASSYGGGSRGNTIYF
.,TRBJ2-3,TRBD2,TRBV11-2,TGTGCCAGCAGCTTAGATGGGGGGGGGCAGTATTTT,CASSLDGGGQYF
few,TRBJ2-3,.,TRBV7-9,TGTGCCAGCAGCCCCGGCGGAAACACAGATACGCAGTATTTT,CASSPGGNTDTQYF
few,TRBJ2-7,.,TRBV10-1,TGCGCCAGCAGTGAGTACGAGGGAACCTACGAGCAGTACTTC,CASSEYEGTYEQYF
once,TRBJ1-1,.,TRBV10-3,TGTGCCATCAGTGAAGCAGGAGGGGAAGAAGCTTTCTTT,CAISEAGGEEAFF
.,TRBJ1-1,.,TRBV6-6,TGTGCCAGCATAACAGGTGAAAGGGAAAACACTGAAGCTTTCTTT,CASITGERENTEAFF
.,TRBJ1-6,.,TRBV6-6,TGTGCCAGCAGTTCGGGGGGGGCCAGGGATTCACCCCTCCACTTT,CASSSGGARDSPLHF
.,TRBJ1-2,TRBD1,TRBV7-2,TGTGCCAGCAGCGTATCTTCCGGGACAGTCTATGGCTACACCTTC,CASSVSSGTVYGYTF
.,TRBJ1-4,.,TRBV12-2,TGTGCAAGTCGCCTACCGGGGACAAGAAGCAATGAAAAACTGTTTTTT,CASRLPGTRSNEKLFF
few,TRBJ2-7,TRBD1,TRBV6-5,TGTGCCAGCAGTTTTTACGGACAGGGGGCTCGGTACGAGCAGTACTTC,CASSFYGQGARYEQYF
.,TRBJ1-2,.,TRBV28,TGTGCCAGCAGCCAAACTCCACCGGGTGGCTACACCTTC,CASSQTPPGGYTF
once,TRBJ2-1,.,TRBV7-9,TGTGCCAGCAGCTTACCCGCCAGGGATGAGCAGTTCTTC,CASSLPARDEQFF
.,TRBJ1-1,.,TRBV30,TGTGCCTGGAGGGAGGGTAACACTGAAGCTTTCTTT,CAWREGNTEAFF
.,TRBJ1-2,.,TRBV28,TGTGCCAGCAGTCTCATACAGGATAACTATGGCTACACCTTC,CASSLIQDNYGYTF
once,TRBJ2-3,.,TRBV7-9,TGTGCCAGCAGCTTAGCACTTAGCGGAGCCTTTTTT,CASSLALSGAFF
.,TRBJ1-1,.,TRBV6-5,TGTGCCATCCGAAAAGGGAGTACTGAAGCTTTCTTT,CAIRKGSTEAFF
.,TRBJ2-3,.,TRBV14,TGTGCCAGCAGCCGATCCGGTACAGATACGCAGTATTTT,CASSRSGTDTQYF
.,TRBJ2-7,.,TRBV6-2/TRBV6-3,TGTGCCAGCAGCCTCCGGCCATACAGGGTTCGATCCTACGAGCAGTACTTC,CASSLRPYRVRSYEQYF
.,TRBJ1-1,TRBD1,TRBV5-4,TGTGCCAGCAGCTTACCGGGACAGCGGAACACTGAAGCTTTCTTT,CASSLPGQRNTEAFF
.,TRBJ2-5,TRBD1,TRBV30,TGTGCCTGGAGCGGACAGGGGTTGGAGACCCAGTACTTC,CAWSGQGLETQYF
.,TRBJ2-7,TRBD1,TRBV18,TGTGCCAGCTCACCTCTTCGGACAGGGGTACACGAGCAGTACTTC,CASSPLRTGVHEQYF
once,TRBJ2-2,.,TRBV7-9,TGTGCCAGCAGCTTAGCTTCAGGGGTAACCGGGGAGCTGTTTTTT,CASSLASGVTGELFF
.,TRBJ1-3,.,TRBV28,TGTGCCAGCAGCCTTACAGGTCCTTCCTCTGGAAACACCATATATTTT,CASSLTGPSSGNTIYF
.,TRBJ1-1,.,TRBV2,TGTGCCAGCAGTGATGTACTGGGCCCCAGCACTGAAGCTTTCTTT,CASSDVLGPSTEAFF
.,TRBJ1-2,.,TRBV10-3,TGTGCCATCAGTGGCGACGCGGAGAGAGGCTACACCTTC,CAISGDAERGYTF
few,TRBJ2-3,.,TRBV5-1,TGCGCCAGCAGCCCAGACACCCACACAGATACGCAGTATTTT,CASSPDTHTDTQYF
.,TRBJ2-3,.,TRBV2,TGTGCCAGCAGTGATGAGACAGTGGTCACAGATACGCAGTATTTT,CASSDETVVTDTQYF
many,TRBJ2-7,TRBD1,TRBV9,TGTGCCAGCAGCGCTGGCCCTTCCCAGACAGGGTCCGAGCAGTACTTC,CASSAGPSQTGSEQYF
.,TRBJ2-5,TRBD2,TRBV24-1,TGTGCCACCAGCGGGGGGGCCAGGGAGACCCAGTACTTC,CATSGGARETQYF
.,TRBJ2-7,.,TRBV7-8,TGTGCCAGCAGCTTTAGGACAGCCTCCTACGAGCAGTACTTC,CASSFRTASYEQYF
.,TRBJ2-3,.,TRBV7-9,TGTGCCAGCAGCTTACCCCAGGGGCGCACAGATACGCAGTATTTT,CASSLPQGRTDTQYF
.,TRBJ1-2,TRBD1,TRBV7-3,TGTGCCAGCAGCTTATTAGGGGCAGGGGGCGCCTATGGCTACACCTTC,CASSLLGAGGAYGYTF
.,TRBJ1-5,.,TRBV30,TGTGCCTGGAGTGAAACAGCAAATCAGCCCCAGCATTTT,CAWSETANQPQHF
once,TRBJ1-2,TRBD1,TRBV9,TGTGCCAGCAGCGTGGGACAGAACTATGGCTACACCTTC,CASSVGQNYGYTF
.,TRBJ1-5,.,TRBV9,TGTGCCAGCAGCAAAACAGGGTGGAATCAGCCCCAGCATTTT,CASSKTGWNQPQHF
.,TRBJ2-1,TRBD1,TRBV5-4,TGTGCCAGCAGCTTAGCGAAAGGTACAGGGGACAATGAGCAGTTCTTC,CASSLAKGTGDNEQFF